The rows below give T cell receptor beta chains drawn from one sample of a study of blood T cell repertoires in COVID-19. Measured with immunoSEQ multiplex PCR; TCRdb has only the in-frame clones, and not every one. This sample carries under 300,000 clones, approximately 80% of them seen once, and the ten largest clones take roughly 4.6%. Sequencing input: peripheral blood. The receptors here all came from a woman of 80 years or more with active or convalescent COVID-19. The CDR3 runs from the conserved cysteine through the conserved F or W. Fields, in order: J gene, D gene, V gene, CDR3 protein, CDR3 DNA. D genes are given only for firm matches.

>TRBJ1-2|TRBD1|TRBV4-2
CASSQEGAGGSGYGYTF
TGTGCCAGCAGCCAAGAAGGCGCAGGGGGCTCGGGCTATGGCTACACCTTC
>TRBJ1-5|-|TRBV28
CASSLMNWNQPQHF
TGTGCCAGCAGTTTAATGAACTGGAATCAGCCCCAGCATTTT
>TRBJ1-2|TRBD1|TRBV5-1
CASSLGAGTGGSSYGYTF
TGCGCCAGCAGCTTGGGGGCCGGGACAGGGGGTTCCAGCTATGGCTACACCTTC
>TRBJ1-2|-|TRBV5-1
CASTLTGSYGYTF
TGCGCCAGCACGCTCACGGGAAGCTATGGCTACACCTTC
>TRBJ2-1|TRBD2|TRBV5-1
CASSSSGRSRVYNEQFF
TGCGCCAGCAGCTCTAGCGGGAGGAGTAGGGTCTACAATGAGCAGTTCTTC
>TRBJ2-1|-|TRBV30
CAWFDYEQFF
TGTGCCTGGTTCGACTATGAGCAGTTCTTC
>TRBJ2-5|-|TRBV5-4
CASSFMGQGETQYF
TGTGCCAGCAGCTTTATGGGACAAGGAGAGACCCAGTACTTC
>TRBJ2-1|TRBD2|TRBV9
CASSHPASGGLSSYNEQFF
TGTGCCAGCAGCCACCCCGCTAGCGGGGGCCTTAGCTCCTACAATGAGCAGTTCTTC
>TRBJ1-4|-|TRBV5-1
CASSSGAGEKLFF
TGCGCCAGCAGCTCCGGGGCGGGGGAAAAACTGTTTTTT
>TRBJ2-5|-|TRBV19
CASSIEGRWALETQYF
TGTGCCAGTAGTATAGAGGGCCGGTGGGCGTTGGAGACCCAGTACTTC
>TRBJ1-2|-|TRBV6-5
CASSTYANLGYGYTF
TGTGCCAGCAGTACCTATGCAAATCTCGGCTATGGCTACACCTTC
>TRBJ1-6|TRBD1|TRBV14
CASSQDLGGYRSPLHF
TGTGCCAGCAGCCAAGATCTAGGGGGCTATCGTTCACCCCTCCACTTT
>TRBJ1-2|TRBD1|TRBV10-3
CAISESTGRHGYTF
TGTGCCATCAGTGAGTCGACAGGGCGGCATGGCTACACCTTC
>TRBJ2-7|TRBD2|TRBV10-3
CAISSTSGVYEQYF
TGTGCCATCAGTTCTACTAGCGGGGTCTACGAGCAGTACTTC
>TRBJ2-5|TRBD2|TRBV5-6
CASSPTSGGGPETQYF
TGTGCCAGCAGCCCTACGTCCGGGGGGGGTCCAGAGACCCAGTACTTC
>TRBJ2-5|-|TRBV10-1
CASSDGGRETQYF
TGCGCCAGCAGTGACGGGGGAAGGGAGACCCAGTACTTC